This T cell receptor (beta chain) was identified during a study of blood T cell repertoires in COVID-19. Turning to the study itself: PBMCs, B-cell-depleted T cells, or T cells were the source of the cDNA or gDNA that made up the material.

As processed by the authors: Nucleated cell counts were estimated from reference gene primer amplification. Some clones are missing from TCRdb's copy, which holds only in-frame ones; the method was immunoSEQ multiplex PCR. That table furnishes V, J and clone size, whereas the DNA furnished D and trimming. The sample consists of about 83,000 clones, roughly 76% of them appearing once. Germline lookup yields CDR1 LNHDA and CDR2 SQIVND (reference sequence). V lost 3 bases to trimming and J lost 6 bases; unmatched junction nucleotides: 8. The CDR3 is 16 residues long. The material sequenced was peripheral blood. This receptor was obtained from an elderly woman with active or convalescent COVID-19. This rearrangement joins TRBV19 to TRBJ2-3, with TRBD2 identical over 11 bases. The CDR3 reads CASSINSGGAVDTQYF. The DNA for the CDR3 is TGTGCCAGTAGTATCAATAGCGGGGGGGCCGTTGATACGCAGTATTTT.